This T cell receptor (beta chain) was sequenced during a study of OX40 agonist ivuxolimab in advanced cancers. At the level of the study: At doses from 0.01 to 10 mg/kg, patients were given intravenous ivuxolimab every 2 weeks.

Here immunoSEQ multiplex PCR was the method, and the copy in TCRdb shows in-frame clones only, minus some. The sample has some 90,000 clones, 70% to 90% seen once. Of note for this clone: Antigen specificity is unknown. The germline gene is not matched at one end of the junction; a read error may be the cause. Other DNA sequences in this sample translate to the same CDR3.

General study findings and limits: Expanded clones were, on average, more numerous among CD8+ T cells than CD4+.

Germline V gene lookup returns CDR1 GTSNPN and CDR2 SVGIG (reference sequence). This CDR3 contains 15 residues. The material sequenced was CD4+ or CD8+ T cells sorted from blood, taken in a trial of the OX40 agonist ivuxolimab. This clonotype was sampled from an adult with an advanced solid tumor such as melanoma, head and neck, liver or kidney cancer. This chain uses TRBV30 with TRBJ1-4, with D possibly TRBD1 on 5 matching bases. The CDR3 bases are TGCGCCTGGTGCTCAGGGACCACAACTAATGAAAAACTGTTTTTT. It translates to CAWCSGTTTNEKLFF.